This is a list of T cell receptor beta chains from one sample in a study of blood T cell repertoires in COVID-19. Profiled with immunoSEQ multiplex PCR; TCRdb holds only in-frame clones, not every one. The data show about 320,000 clones, with roughly 88% seen just once and 1.5% to 2% held by the top ten. What was sequenced was peripheral blood. Source of these receptors: a woman in her 30s with COVID-19, enrolled during active disease. Both conserved end residues are part of each CDR3. D genes are given only for firm matches. A clone size is listed for some rows: how often the clone was seen (once, few, many), or a class if it is expanded.

d_gene,v_gene,j_gene,abundance,CDR3aa,CDR3nt
-,TRBV3-1/TRBV3-2,TRBJ2-7,-,CASSSERGLREYF,TGTGCCAGCAGCTCCGAAAGGGGCCTAAGGGAGTACTTC
TRBD2,TRBV4-1,TRBJ2-2,-,CASSPLIAGGNTGELFF,TGCGCCAGCAGCCCCCTTATAGCGGGGGGTAACACCGGGGAGCTGTTTTTT
-,TRBV2,TRBJ2-5,-,CASNLPQETQYF,TGTGCCAGCAATCTCCCCCAAGAGACCCAGTACTTC
-,TRBV28,TRBJ1-1,-,CASQERGMNTEAFF,TGTGCCAGCCAAGAGAGGGGGATGAACACTGAAGCTTTCTTT
-,TRBV18,TRBJ2-6,-,CASSKDFSGANVLTF,TGTGCCAGCTCAAAGGACTTCTCTGGGGCCAACGTCCTGACTTTC
TRBD1,TRBV5-1,TRBJ1-4,once,CASSPIPGQSEKLFF,TGCGCCAGCAGCCCGATCCCGGGACAGAGTGAAAAACTGTTTTTT
TRBD1,TRBV20-1,TRBJ1-2,-,CSAGETGRSYGYTF,TGCAGTGCTGGTGAGACAGGGCGATCCTATGGCTACACCTTC
-,TRBV12-3/TRBV12-4,TRBJ1-1,-,CASSLSRVTEAFF,TGTGCCAGCAGTTTGAGCAGGGTCACTGAAGCTTTCTTT
-,TRBV9,TRBJ1-1,-,CASSPQGSTEAFF,TGTGCCAGCAGCCCCCAGGGAAGCACTGAAGCTTTCTTT
-,TRBV5-1,TRBJ1-1,-,CASSPGVGSGTEAFF,TGCGCCAGCAGCCCAGGGGTGGGGTCGGGAACTGAAGCTTTCTTT
TRBD2,TRBV4-1,TRBJ2-2,-,CASSLSGGNTGELFF,TGCGCCAGCAGCCTTAGCGGGGGCAACACCGGGGAGCTGTTTTTT
-,TRBV28,TRBJ1-3,-,CASTRPGTWTGNTIYF,TGTGCCAGCACCCGGCCTGGGACTTGGACTGGAAACACCATATATTTT
TRBD1,TRBV5-6,TRBJ1-6,-,CASSLYGGRGSSYNSPLHF,TGTGCCAGCAGCTTGTATGGCGGCAGGGGGTCCTCCTATAATTCACCCCTCCACTTT
TRBD1,TRBV3-1/TRBV3-2,TRBJ2-3,-,CASSLTGVGADTQYF,TGTGCCAGCAGCCTTACAGGGGTAGGCGCAGATACGCAGTATTTT
TRBD1,TRBV7-2,TRBJ2-7,-,CASRYGTGMYEQYF,TGTGCCAGCAGGTACGGGACAGGGATGTACGAGCAGTACTTC
-,TRBV3-1/TRBV3-2,TRBJ1-4,-,CASQGSGKLFF,TGTGCCAGCCAGGGATCGGGAAAACTGTTTTTT
-,TRBV14,TRBJ1-2,-,CASSQLVGALEGYTF,TGTGCCAGCAGCCAATTGGTAGGGGCGTTAGAAGGCTACACCTTC
-,TRBV6-5,TRBJ1-2,-,CASSYSRGGYGYTF,TGTGCCAGCAGTTACTCGAGGGGGGGCTATGGCTACACCTTC
-,TRBV7-9,TRBJ1-4,-,CASSLLPEKLFF,TGTGCCAGCAGCTTACTCCCTGAAAAACTGTTTTTT
-,TRBV3-1/TRBV3-2,TRBJ1-2,-,CASSQGAGPSYTF,TGTGCCAGCAGCCAAGGGGCGGGCCCTAGCTACACCTTC
-,TRBV28,TRBJ1-2,-,CASGPGYGYTF,TGTGCCAGCGGCCCGGGGTATGGCTACACCTTC
-,TRBV5-1,TRBJ1-1,-,CASSLTSNTEAFF,TGCGCCAGCAGCTTGACAAGTAACACTGAAGCTTTCTTT
-,TRBV5-4,TRBJ1-6,-,CASSSLVGTGGNSPLHF,TGTGCCAGCAGCTCCCTTGTCGGGACGGGAGGGAATTCACCCCTCCACTTT
-,TRBV7-8,TRBJ1-1,-,CASTEQANTEAFF,TGTGCCAGCACTGAACAGGCGAACACTGAAGCTTTCTTT
TRBD1,TRBV19,TRBJ1-2,-,CASSRDRDYGYTF,TGTGCCAGTAGTCGGGACAGGGACTATGGCTACACCTTC
TRBD1,TRBV9,TRBJ1-4,-,CASSRGQTGEKLFF,TGTGCCAGCAGCAGGGGGCAGACTGGGGAAAAACTGTTTTTT
-,TRBV5-1,TRBJ1-2,-,CASSLGDTDNYGYTF,TGCGCCAGCAGCTTAGGGGACACTGACAACTATGGCTACACCTTC
TRBD1,TRBV3-1/TRBV3-2,TRBJ2-2,-,CASSQLRDRSCTGELFF,TGTGCCAGCAGCCAGCTCCGGGACAGGAGTTGCACCGGGGAGCTGTTTTTT
-,TRBV24-1,TRBJ2-2,-,CATSDLPGTGELFF,TGTGCCACCAGTGATTTGCCGGGGACCGGGGAGCTGTTTTTT
TRBD1,TRBV11-3,TRBJ1-5,-,CANSGDRGSASNQPQHF,TGTGCCAACAGTGGGGACAGGGGATCGGCTAGCAATCAGCCCCAGCATTTT
TRBD1,TRBV18,TRBJ1-2,-,CASSPLITRQGPTTGRLGYTF,TGTGCCAGCTCACCCTTGATTACGAGACAGGGTCCAACAACCGGGCGTCTCGGCTACACCTTC
-,TRBV14,TRBJ1-3,-,CASSQVRRVGAGNTIYF,TGTGCCAGCAGCCAAGTTCGCCGGGTTGGAGCTGGAAACACCATATATTTT
-,TRBV20-1,TRBJ2-1,-,CSASSRAHHEQFF,TGCAGTGCTAGTAGCAGGGCACACCATGAGCAGTTCTTC
-,TRBV19,TRBJ1-5,few,CASRLANQPQHF,TGTGCCAGTAGGTTGGCTAATCAGCCCCAGCATTTT
-,TRBV5-1,TRBJ2-5,-,CASSLGLVRETQYF,TGCGCCAGCAGCTTGGGACTAGTTAGAGAGACCCAGTACTTC
-,TRBV18,TRBJ1-5,-,CASSGQGNQPQHF,TGTGCCAGCTCAGGGCAGGGTAATCAGCCCCAGCATTTT
-,TRBV15,TRBJ1-4,-,CATSRYRDFNEKLFF,TGTGCCACCAGCAGATACCGGGACTTTAATGAAAAACTGTTTTTT
-,TRBV19,TRBJ1-2,-,CASSLRTGRTGYTF,TGTGCCAGTAGTCTCCGAACAGGGCGAACTGGCTACACCTTC
TRBD1,TRBV6-2/TRBV6-3,TRBJ1-5,-,CASSYAGTGGVRNQPQHF,TGTGCCAGCAGTTACGCCGGGACAGGGGGCGTTCGCAATCAGCCCCAGCATTTT
-,TRBV6-5,TRBJ1-4,-,CASSYGGVDEKLFF,TGTGCCAGCAGTTACGGGGGGGTAGATGAAAAACTGTTTTTT